This T cell receptor beta chain was identified in a study of Graves' ophthalmopathy and Graves' hyperthyroidism. General study findings and limits: Blood was where most expanded thyroid clonotypes above 0.001 frequency also turned up. Both an approximately 69% sensitivity and an approximately 72% specificity characterized the model's predictions of ophthalmopathy progression.

In its sample, this clonotype was seen many times. Its antigen is as yet unknown. CDR3 length: 15 amino acids. The germline CDR1 and CDR2 sequences are SGHTA and FQGNSA. The germline V and J ends were trimmed by 3 bases and 3 bases, with 15 bases remaining between them. As the template, RNA transcripts were used to amplify TCR beta CDR3 regions. RT-PCR was first run with HTBI primers, then multiplex PCR in a second round. TCRdb reprocessed the multiplex PCR reads via MiXCR and lists one record per CDR3 protein. The sample contains over 150,000 distinct CDR3 sequences, 30% to 45% of which appear only once. Exclusion covered patients with other autoimmune diseases or uncontrolled infections (as well as pregnancy or lactation). Serum thyroxine and TRAb, along with clinical symptoms, thyroid ultrasound and orbital computed tomography, were what diagnosis relied on.

This chain joins TRBV7-2 and TRBJ2-7; D possibly matches TRBD1 or TRBD2 (7 bases each). Sequencing was done on a sample of peripheral blood. This clonotype was sampled from a woman aged 40-49 years with Graves' ophthalmopathy. CDR3 protein: CASSLAGGEYYEQYF. CDR3 nucleotides: TGTGCCAGCAGCTTGGCAGGGGGGGAATACTACGAGCAGTACTTC.